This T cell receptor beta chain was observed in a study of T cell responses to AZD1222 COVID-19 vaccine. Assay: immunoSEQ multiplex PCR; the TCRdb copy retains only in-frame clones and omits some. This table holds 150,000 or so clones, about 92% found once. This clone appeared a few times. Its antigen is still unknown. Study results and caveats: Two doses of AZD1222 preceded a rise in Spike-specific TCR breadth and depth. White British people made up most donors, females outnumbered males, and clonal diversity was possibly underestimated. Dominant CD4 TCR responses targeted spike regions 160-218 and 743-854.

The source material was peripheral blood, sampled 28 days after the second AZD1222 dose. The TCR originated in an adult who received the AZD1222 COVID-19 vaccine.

The CDR3 loop reads CSVGTPLGDYGYTF. The CDR3 DNA is TGCAGCGTCGGGACCCCTTTGGGGGACTATGGCTACACCTTC. The chain joins TRBV29-1 to TRBJ1-2; D is possibly TRBD1 (5 bases). Trimming took 6 bases from V and 3 from J, leaving 17 bases between them. Germline V gene lookup returns CDR1 SQVTM and CDR2 ANQGSEA. The CDR3 has 14 residues.